This T cell receptor beta chain was profiled in a study of T cells in Graves' hyperthyroidism and ophthalmopathy. Study at large: Peripheral blood was collected at initial diagnosis, before any treatment.

Trimming took 8 bases from V and 0 from J, leaving 11 bases between them. The CDR3 totals 13 residues. Germline lookup yields CDR1 MNHEY and CDR2 SVGAGI. TCR beta CDR3 region amplification was performed from RNA transcripts. With the HTBI primer set, the TCR CDR3 went through a first round of RT-PCR. Each CDR3 protein is one row after TCRdb ran MiXCR on the multiplex PCR reads. Of roughly 840,000 distinct CDR3 sequences in the sample, over 35% were seen once. On the basis of clinical symptoms, serum thyroxine and TRAb, thyroid ultrasound and orbital computed tomography, diagnoses were made. The PBMCs were sourced from fresh peripheral blood (10 ml). Notes on the study in general: The model's output predicted ophthalmopathy at a median of around 6.9 months prior to onset.

Details on this clonotype: Its cognate antigen is unknown.

Sequenced: blood. V usage is TRBV6-5 and J usage is TRBJ2-7; no reliable D call. The TCR sequence derives from a man aged 18 to 30 with Graves' hyperthyroidism. The CDR3 reads CASRIDSSYEQYF. As DNA, the CDR3 is TGTGCCAGCCGCATCGATAGCTCCTACGAGCAGTACTTC.